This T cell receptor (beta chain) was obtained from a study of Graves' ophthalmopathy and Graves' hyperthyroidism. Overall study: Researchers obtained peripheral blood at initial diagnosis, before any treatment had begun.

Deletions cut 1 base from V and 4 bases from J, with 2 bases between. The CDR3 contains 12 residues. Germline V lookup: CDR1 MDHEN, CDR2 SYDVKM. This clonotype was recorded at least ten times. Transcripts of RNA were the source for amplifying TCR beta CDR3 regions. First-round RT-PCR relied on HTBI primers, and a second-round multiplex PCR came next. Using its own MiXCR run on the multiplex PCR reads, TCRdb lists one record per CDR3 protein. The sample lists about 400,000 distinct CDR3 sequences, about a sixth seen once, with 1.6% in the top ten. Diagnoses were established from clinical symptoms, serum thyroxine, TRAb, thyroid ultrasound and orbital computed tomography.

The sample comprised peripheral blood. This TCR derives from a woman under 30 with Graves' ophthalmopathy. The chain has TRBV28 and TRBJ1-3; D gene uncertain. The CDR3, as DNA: TGTGCCAGCAGTTTATCCGGAAACACCATATATTTT. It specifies CASSLSGNTIYF.